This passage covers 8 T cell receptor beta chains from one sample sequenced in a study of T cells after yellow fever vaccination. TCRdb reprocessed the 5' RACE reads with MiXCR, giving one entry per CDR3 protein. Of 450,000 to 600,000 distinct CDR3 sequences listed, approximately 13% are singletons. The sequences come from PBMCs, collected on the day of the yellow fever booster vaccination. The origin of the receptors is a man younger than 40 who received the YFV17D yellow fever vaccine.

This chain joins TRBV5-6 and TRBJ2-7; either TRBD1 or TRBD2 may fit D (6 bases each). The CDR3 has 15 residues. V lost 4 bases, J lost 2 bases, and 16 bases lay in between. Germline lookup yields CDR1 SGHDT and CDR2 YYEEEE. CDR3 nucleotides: TGTGCCAGCAGCGACCAGGGGAGGCCCCCCTACGAGCAGTACTTC. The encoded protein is CASSDQGRPPYEQYF.

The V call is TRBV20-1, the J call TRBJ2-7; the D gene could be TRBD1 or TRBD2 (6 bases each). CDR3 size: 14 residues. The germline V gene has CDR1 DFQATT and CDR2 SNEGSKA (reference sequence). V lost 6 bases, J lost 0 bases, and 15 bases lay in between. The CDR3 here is CSAHGGDNSYEQYF. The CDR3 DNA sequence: TGCAGTGCCCATGGCGGGGACAACTCCTACGAGCAGTACTTC.

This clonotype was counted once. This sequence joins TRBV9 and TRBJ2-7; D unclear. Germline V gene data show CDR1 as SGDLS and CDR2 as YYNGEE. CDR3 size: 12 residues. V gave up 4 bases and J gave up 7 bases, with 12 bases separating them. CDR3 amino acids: CASSKLMGEQYF. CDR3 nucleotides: TGTGCCAGCAGCAAACTAATGGGGGAGCAGTACTTC.

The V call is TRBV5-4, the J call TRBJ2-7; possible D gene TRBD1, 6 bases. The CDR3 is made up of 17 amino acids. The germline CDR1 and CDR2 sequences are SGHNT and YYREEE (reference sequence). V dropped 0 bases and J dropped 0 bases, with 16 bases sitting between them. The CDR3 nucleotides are TGTGCCAGCAGCTTGGCCCGGAGTGGGACATACTCCTACGAGCAGTACTTC. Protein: CASSLARSGTYSYEQYF.

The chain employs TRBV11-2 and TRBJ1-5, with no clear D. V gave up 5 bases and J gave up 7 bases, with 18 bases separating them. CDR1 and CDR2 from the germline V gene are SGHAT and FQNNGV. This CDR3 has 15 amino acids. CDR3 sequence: CASSPGLAPGQPQHF. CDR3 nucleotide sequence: TGTGCCAGCAGCCCAGGATTGGCCCCCGGGCAGCCCCAGCATTTT.

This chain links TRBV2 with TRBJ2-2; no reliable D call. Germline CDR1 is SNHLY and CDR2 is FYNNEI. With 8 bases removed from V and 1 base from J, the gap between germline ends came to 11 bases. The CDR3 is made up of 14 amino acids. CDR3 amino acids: CASGRSWNTGELFF. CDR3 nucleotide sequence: TGTGCCAGCGGAAGATCCTGGAACACCGGGGAGCTGTTTTTT.

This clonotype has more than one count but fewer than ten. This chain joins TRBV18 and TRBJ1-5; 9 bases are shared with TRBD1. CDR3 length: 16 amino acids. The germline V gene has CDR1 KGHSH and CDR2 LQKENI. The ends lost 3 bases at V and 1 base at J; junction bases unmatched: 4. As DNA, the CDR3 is TGTGCCAGCTCACCCCTAGGGACAGGGAGCAATCAGCCCCAGCATTTT. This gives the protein CASSPLGTGSNQPQHF.

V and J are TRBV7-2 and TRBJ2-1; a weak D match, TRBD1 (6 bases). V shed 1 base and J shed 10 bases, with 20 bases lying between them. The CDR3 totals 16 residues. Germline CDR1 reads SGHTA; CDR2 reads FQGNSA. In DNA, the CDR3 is TGTGCCAGCAGCTTAGTGGGAAGGCAGGGGTCGCGCGAGCAGTTCTTC. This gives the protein CASSLVGRQGSREQFF.